The 19 T cell receptor beta chains presented below share a single source sample, sequenced in a study of Ad26.COV2.S vaccination and SARS-CoV-2 variants. As to treatment: roughly 19 received Ad26.COV2.S at low or high dose, single or two shots; about 5 received placebo; per-sample allocation not given. All samples were drawn on day 63, counting from the first vaccine or placebo injection. Repertoires were generated with immunoSEQ multiplex PCR, while TCRdb's copy carries only in-frame clones and drops some. The profile shows 350,000 to 450,000 clones, about nine tenths of them singletons. The sequencing used peripheral blood, collected in a trial of Ad26.COV2.S vaccine versus placebo. The receptors come from a person aged 18-65 years who received the Ad26.COV2.S COVID-19 vaccine or a placebo.

This chain joins TRBV30 and TRBJ1-1, with TRBD1 matching 8 bases. CDR3 length equals 12 residues. V was clipped by 7 bases and J by 5 bases; unmatched bases: 6. The germline CDR1 and CDR2 sequences are GTSNPN and SVGIG (reference sequence). Here the CDR3 DNA reads TGTGCCTACGGACAGGGAAGAACTGAAGCTTTCTTT. Protein: CAYGQGRTEAFF. Variable domain in full (rest from reference TRBV30 and TRBJ1-1): SQTIHQWPATLVQPVGSPLSLECTVEGTSNPNLYWYRQAAGRGLQLLFYSVGIGQISSEVPQNLSASRPQDRQFILSSKKLLLSDSGFYLCAYGQGRTEAFFGQGTRLTVV.

The chain links TRBV28 to TRBJ2-3; a possible D gene is TRBD1 (6 bases). The CDR3 loop spans 17 amino acids. The V end lost 5 bases, the J end lost 2 bases, and 20 bases lay between the germline ends. CDR1 is MDHEN, CDR2 SYDVKM, per germline. CDR3 region: CASSPRYRVRVTDTQYF. The CDR3 bases are TGTGCCAGCAGTCCCAGATACAGGGTGCGGGTCACAGATACGCAGTATTTT. The full variable domain, rest sourced from reference TRBV28 and TRBJ2-3, is DVKVTQSSRYLVKRTGEKVFLECVQDMDHENMFWYRQDPGLGLRLIYFSYDVKMKEKGDIPEGYSVSREKKERFSLILESASTNQTSMYLCASSPRYRVRVTDTQYFGPGTRLTVL.

The chain is built from TRBV9 and TRBJ2-1; tentatively, D is TRBD1 or TRBD2 (6 bases each). The germline V gene has CDR1 SGDLS and CDR2 YYNGEE. This CDR3 has 13 amino acids. V was shortened by 3 bases and J by 5 bases, with 9 bases between the two germline ends. CDR3 residues: CASSEGGDNEQFF. In DNA, the CDR3 is TGTGCCAGCAGCGAGGGGGGAGACAATGAGCAGTTCTTC.

J is TRBJ2-3 and V is TRBV18; D could derive from TRBD1 or TRBD2 (5 bases each). This CDR3 contains 15 residues. CDR1 and CDR2 from the germline V gene are KGHSH and LQKENI. The V gene lost 0 bases and the J gene lost 0 bases, with 7 bases spanning the gap. The CDR3 DNA reads TGTGCCAGCTCACCACCTTGGGGGAGCACAGATACGCAGTATTTT. It specifies CASSPPWGSTDTQYF. The full variable domain, with the rest looked up from reference TRBV18 and TRBJ2-3, is NAGVMQNPRHLVRRRGQEARLRCSPMKGHSHVYWYRQLPEEGLKFMVYLQKENIIDESGMPKERFSAEFPKEGPSILRIQQVVRGDSAAYFCASSPPWGSTDTQYFGPGTRLTVL.

The V call is TRBV7-9, the J call TRBJ2-1, with D unresolved. Trimming took 2 bases from V and 9 from J, leaving 5 bases between them. CDR1 is SEHNR and CDR2 is FQNEAQ in the germline V gene (reference sequence). The CDR3 totals 11 residues. CDR3: CASSLLGEQFF. In DNA form, the CDR3 reads TGTGCCAGCAGCTTACTGGGTGAGCAGTTCTTC.

This clone was found a few times. V and J are TRBV11-2 and TRBJ2-2, with D unresolved. The CDR3 consists of 15 residues. The V end was cut by 0 bases, the J end by 7 bases, with 12 bases between. Germline loops: CDR1 SGHAT, CDR2 FQNNGV. The CDR3 loop reads CASSLDWKVVGELFF. Here the CDR3 DNA reads TGTGCCAGCAGCTTAGACTGGAAGGTTGTCGGGGAGCTGTTTTTT.

This sequence joins TRBV12-3 or TRBV12-4 and TRBJ1-2; maybe TRBD1 (5 bases). The CDR3 is 12 residues long. V was cut by 3 bases and J by 9 bases, with 11 bases left in between. The CDR3 DNA follows: TGTGCCAGCAGTTTTTCCGGGACCAGCTACACCTTC. Translated: CASSFSGTSYTF.

This chain uses TRBV7-2 with TRBJ2-5; the D gene is possibly TRBD1 (6 bases). The CDR3 has 14 amino acids. V lost 2 bases to trimming and J lost 5 bases, with 12 bases between them. Germline V gives CDR1 SGHTA, CDR2 FQGNSA. DNA for the CDR3: TGTGCCAGCAGCTTAAGGGGGATCCGGGAGACCCAGTACTTC. Residues: CASSLRGIRETQYF.

This clone was seen once. The gene calls are TRBV19 and TRBJ1-1; D unresolved. This CDR3 region has 15 residues. Trimming stripped 3 bases from V and 1 base from J, with 12 bases between. The germline CDR1 and CDR2 sequences are LNHDA and SQIVND (reference sequence). CDR3 residues: CASSMRRRPNTEAFF. In nucleotides, the CDR3 is TGTGCCAGTAGTATGCGACGGAGGCCGAACACTGAAGCTTTCTTT.

The CDR3 here is CASSLSAGGNNEQFF. The CDR3 DNA follows: TGCGCCAGCAGCCTATCAGCGGGGGGTAACAATGAGCAGTTCTTC. V gene TRBV4-1 combines with J gene TRBJ2-1; 9 nucleotides agree with TRBD2. Per germline, CDR1 MGHRA and CDR2 YSYEKL. This CDR3 comprises 15 residues. After removal of 4 bases from V and 5 bases from J, the junction contained 6 bases not matched to a gene.

The CDR3 DNA is TGTGCCATCAAACAGGGAAACACTGAAGCTTTCTTT. Translation: CAIKQGNTEAFF. The chain has TRBV10-3 and TRBJ1-1; TRBD1 is a possible D gene (6 bases). V lost 7 bases and J lost 2, with 8 bases in between. Looked up from germline, CDR1 is ENHRY and CDR2 is SYGVKD. The CDR3 covers 12 residues.

V gene TRBV4-3 combines with J gene TRBJ2-7, with 13 bases matching TRBD2. The CDR3 sequence is 16 residues long. Losses at the gene ends were 2 bases for V and 6 bases for J; bases not matched to a gene: 7. Germline V gene lookup returns CDR1 LGHNA and CDR2 YSLEER. CDR3 residues: CASSQYPGLAGIEQYF. In DNA, the CDR3 is TGCGCCAGCAGCCAATACCCGGGACTAGCGGGGATCGAGCAGTACTTC.

The chain links TRBV20-1 to TRBJ2-7; 7 bases line up with TRBD1. Unmatched junction bases numbered 12, after V lost 3 bases and J lost 4 bases. Germline CDR1 and CDR2: DFQATT and SNEGSKA (reference sequence). CDR3 size: 15 residues. CDR3 bases: TGCAGTGCTAGTATACCCCGACAGGGATCTTACGAGCAGTACTTC. Translating gives CSASIPRQGSYEQYF.

The chain employs TRBV10-3 and TRBJ1-4; D not resolved. Trimming removed 4 bases from V and 5 bases from J, with 11 bases in between. Germline V gene lookup returns CDR1 ENHRY and CDR2 SYGVKD. The CDR3 loop spans 14 amino acids. Here the CDR3 reads CAISVGSSNEKLFF. Written as DNA, the CDR3 is TGTGCCATCAGTGTAGGCAGCTCCAATGAAAAACTGTTTTTT.

The CDR3 loop reads CASSLFPSGVTDTQYF. Here the CDR3 DNA reads TGTGCCAGCAGCTTATTCCCCTCGGGAGTAACAGATACGCAGTATTTT. J is TRBJ2-3 and V is TRBV7-2; a weak D match, TRBD2 (6 bases). Deletions cut 2 bases from V and 3 bases from J, with 15 bases between. Germline CDR1 is SGHTA and CDR2 is FQGNSA. CDR3 length equals 16 residues.

The chain is built from TRBV5-5 and TRBJ1-2, with TRBD1 matching over 8 bases. The CDR3 is 17 amino acids. The V segment lost 1 base and the J segment 6 bases; nucleotides outside the gene matches: 14. Looked up from germline, CDR1 is SGHKS and CDR2 is YYEKEE (reference sequence). CDR3 amino acids: CASSLSGGRGRTDGYTF. CDR3 sequence (DNA): TGTGCCAGCAGCTTGTCGGGCGGCAGGGGGCGAACGGATGGCTACACCTTC.

This clone was seen only once. The chain has TRBV25-1 and TRBJ1-1; a possible D gene is TRBD1 (5 bases). With 7 bases removed from V and 4 bases from J, the gap between germline ends came to 16 bases. This CDR3 contains 14 residues. Germline assignment: CDR1 MGHDK and CDR2 SYGVNS. CDR3 sequence: CASTTRAGGTEAFF. The CDR3 bases are TGTGCCAGCACTACCCGGGCCGGGGGCACTGAAGCTTTCTTT.

In this sample, this clone turned up once. This sequence joins TRBV4-3 and TRBJ1-1; D remains unclear. The CDR3 is 16 amino acids. The germline V and J ends were trimmed by 3 bases and 4 bases, with 18 bases remaining between them. The germline gives CDR1 LGHNA, CDR2 YSLEER. The chain's CDR3 is CASSHPVGPGITEAFF. The DNA of the CDR3 is TGCGCCAGCAGCCATCCCGTAGGCCCAGGTATCACTGAAGCTTTCTTT.

The V gene is TRBV6-5, the J gene TRBJ1-2; D unclear. Looked up from germline, CDR1 is MNHEY and CDR2 is SVGAGI. The CDR3 covers 13 residues. V shed 6 bases and J shed 2 bases, with 10 bases lying between them. This CDR3 reads CASSKDLNYGYTF. The CDR3 DNA sequence: TGTGCCAGCAGCAAAGACTTAAACTATGGCTACACCTTC.